This T cell receptor beta chain was sequenced for a study of T cell responses to AZD1222 COVID-19 vaccine. Study overall: It was second doses at about 4 or about 12 weeks that were pooled. The study, taken as a whole, reports: Dominant CD4 TCR responses targeted spike regions 160-218 and 743-854. Targets within unmutated variant regions were reportedly found for nearly half of spike-specific TCRs. Donors skewed white British and female; clonal diversity was possibly underestimated.

Some clones are missing from TCRdb's copy, which holds only in-frame ones; the method was immunoSEQ multiplex PCR. This sample has around 58,000 clones; around 83% occur once, and the top ten carry about 19%. This clone was observed once. The antigen is unknown. CDR3 length equals 13 residues. CDR1 MNHEY and CDR2 SVGAGI come from the germline V gene. V was cut by 5 bases and J by 6 bases, with 10 bases left in between. V gene TRBV6-5 combines with J gene TRBJ2-2; D is ambiguous. The sample was peripheral blood, taken on day 0 of AZD1222 vaccination. The sequence was collected from an adult in good health. CDR3 loop: CASSREVPGELFF. Written as DNA, the CDR3 is TGTGCCAGCAGTAGGGAAGTGCCCGGGGAGCTGTTTTTT.